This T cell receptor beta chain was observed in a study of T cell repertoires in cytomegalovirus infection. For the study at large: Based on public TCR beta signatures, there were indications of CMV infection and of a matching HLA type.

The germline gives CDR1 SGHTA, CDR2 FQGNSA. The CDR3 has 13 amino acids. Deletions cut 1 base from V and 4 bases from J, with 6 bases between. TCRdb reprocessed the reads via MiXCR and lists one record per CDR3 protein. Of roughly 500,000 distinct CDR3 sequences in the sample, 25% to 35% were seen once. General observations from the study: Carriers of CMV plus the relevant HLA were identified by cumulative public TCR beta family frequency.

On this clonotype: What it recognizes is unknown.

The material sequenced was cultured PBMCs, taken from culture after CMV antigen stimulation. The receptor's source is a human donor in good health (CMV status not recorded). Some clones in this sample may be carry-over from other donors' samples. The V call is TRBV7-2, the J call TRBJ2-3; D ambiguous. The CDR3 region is CASSLVHPDTQYF. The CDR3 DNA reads TGTGCCAGCAGCTTAGTTCATCCAGATACGCAGTATTTT.